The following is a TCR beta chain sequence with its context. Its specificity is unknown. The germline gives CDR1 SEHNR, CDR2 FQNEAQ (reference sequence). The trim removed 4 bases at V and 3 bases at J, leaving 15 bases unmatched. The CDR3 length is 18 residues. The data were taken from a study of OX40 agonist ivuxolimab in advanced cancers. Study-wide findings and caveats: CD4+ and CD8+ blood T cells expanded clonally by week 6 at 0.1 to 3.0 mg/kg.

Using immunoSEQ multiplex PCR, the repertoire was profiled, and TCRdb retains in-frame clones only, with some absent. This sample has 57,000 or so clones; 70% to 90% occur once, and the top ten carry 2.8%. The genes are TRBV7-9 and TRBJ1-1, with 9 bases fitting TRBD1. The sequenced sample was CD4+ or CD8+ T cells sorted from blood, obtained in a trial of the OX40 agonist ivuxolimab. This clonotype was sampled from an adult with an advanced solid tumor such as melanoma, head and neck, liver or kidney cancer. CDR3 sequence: CASSYKTGGGRRYTEAFF. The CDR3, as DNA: TGTGCCAGCAGCTATAAAACAGGGGGCGGTAGGAGGTACACTGAAGCTTTCTTT.